Presented here are 32 T cell receptor beta chains from one specimen sequenced in a study of long-term antiretroviral therapy in people with HIV. Survey level was the resolution at which the v3.0 immunoSEQ assay ran. This table comes from immunoSEQ multiplex PCR, and its TCRdb copy is limited to in-frame clones, with some not included. The sample includes around 12,000 clones, 88% of them seen just once. This material consisted of unsorted PBMCs, taken 2.1 years after starting antiretroviral therapy. All receptors derive from a woman aged 40 to 49 with HIV.

The chain joins TRBV6-6 to TRBJ2-1; TRBD2 agrees at 8 bases. V was pared by 4 bases and J by 10 bases, with 9 bases of the junction left unmatched. This CDR3 is 14 amino acids long. Germline values: CDR1 MNHNY, CDR2 SVGAGI (reference sequence). The CDR3 nucleotides read TGTGCCAGCAGTTTACTAGCGGTGCCTCGGGAGCAGTTCTTC. It translates to CASSLLAVPREQFF.

This clone was recorded only once. The chain's CDR3 is CATRDSDNYGYTF. The CDR3 nucleotides are TGTGCCACCCGGGACAGCGATAACTATGGCTACACCTTC. This chain uses TRBV19 with TRBJ1-2; 7 bases agree with TRBD1. This CDR3 is built from 13 residues. The V gene's germline CDR1 is LNHDA and CDR2 SQIVND (reference sequence). The junction had 6 bases not matched to a gene; V was cut back by 10 bases and J by 1 base.

This chain links TRBV5-1 with TRBJ1-3; possible D gene TRBD1, 6 bases. The V gene's germline CDR1 is SGHRS and CDR2 YFSETQ. V lost 5 bases to trimming and J lost 3 bases, with 12 bases between them. The CDR3 covers 14 residues. The CDR3 spells CASSSQGSGNTIYF. CDR3 DNA sequence: TGCGCCAGCAGTTCACAGGGAAGTGGAAACACCATATATTTT. The complete variable domain, with remaining parts taken from reference TRBV5-1 and TRBJ1-3, reads KAGVTQTPRYLIKTRGQQVTLSCSPISGHRSVSWYQQTPGQGLQFLFEYFSETQRNKGNFPGRFSGRQFSNSRSEMNVSTLELGDSALYLCASSSQGSGNTIYFGEGSWLTVV.

V and J are TRBV5-4 and TRBJ1-6; TRBD1 matches 9 bases. The junction had 9 bases not matched to a gene; V was cut back by 4 bases and J by 13 bases. The germline gives CDR1 SGHNT, CDR2 YYREEE (reference sequence). The CDR3 spans 14 residues. The CDR3 reads CASSAGTGSAPLHF. DNA for the CDR3: TGTGCCAGCAGCGCCGGGACAGGGTCCGCTCCCCTCCACTTT.

This chain connects TRBV6-5 to TRBJ1-1; D may be TRBD1 (6 bases). V lost 1 base and J lost 5, with 11 bases in between. Per the germline V gene, CDR1 is MNHEY and CDR2 is SVGAGI. The CDR3 spans 14 residues. Here the CDR3 DNA reads TGTGCCAGCAGTTACTACACCGGGACAACTGAAGCTTTCTTT. It specifies CASSYYTGTTEAFF.

The rearrangement uses TRBV4-3 and TRBJ1-3; D gene ambiguous. The germline CDR1 and CDR2 sequences are LGHNA and YSLEER. Trimming took 0 bases from V and 4 from J, leaving 19 bases between them. This CDR3 spans 18 amino acids. The CDR3 DNA follows: TGCGCCAGCAGCCAAGATATCGAGGTCTCCCGCCCGGGAAACACCATATATTTT. Amino acid sequence: CASSQDIEVSRPGNTIYF.

This rearrangement joins TRBV27 to TRBJ2-1; the D call may be TRBD1 or TRBD2 (5 bases each). The length of the CDR3 is 13 residues. Trimming pared 6 bases from V and 6 bases from J, leaving 12 bases between. Germline values: CDR1 MNHEY, CDR2 SMNVEV (reference sequence). CDR3 region: CASRLGTTNEQFF. The DNA for the CDR3 is TGTGCCAGCAGGCTTGGGACCACCAATGAGCAGTTCTTC.

The chain is built from TRBV10-3 and TRBJ2-2; TRBD2 matches 8 bases. The CDR3 length is 16 residues. V gave up 11 bases and J gave up 0 bases; unmatched junction bases: 11. Germline assignment: CDR1 ENHRY and CDR2 SYGVKD. The CDR3 loop reads CASKGSGGANTGELFF. The CDR3 DNA reads TGTGCCTCTAAAGGGAGCGGGGGAGCGAACACCGGGGAGCTGTTTTTT.

This sequence joins TRBV5-5 and TRBJ1-2; the match to TRBD1 covers 9 bases. Germline assignment: CDR1 SGHKS and CDR2 YYEKEE (reference sequence). The CDR3 is 13 amino acids. With V trimmed by 3 bases and J by 4 bases, 1 base remained unmatched. The CDR3 bases are TGTGCCAGCAGCTGGGACAGGGCCTATGGCTACACCTTC. Residues: CASSWDRAYGYTF.

This chain connects TRBV7-2 to TRBJ1-1, with D unclear. The CDR3 is made up of 13 amino acids. The V end was cut by 3 bases, the J end by 0 bases, with 5 bases between. Germline lookup yields CDR1 SGHTA and CDR2 FQGNSA. The CDR3 protein is CASSFELNTEAFF. CDR3 DNA: TGTGCCAGCAGCTTCGAACTGAACACTGAAGCTTTCTTT.

This rearrangement joins TRBV10-3 to TRBJ1-1; perhaps TRBD1 as D (6 bases). Trimming cost V 0 bases and J 0 bases, with 17 bases left between them. CDR1 ENHRY and CDR2 SYGVKD come from the germline V gene. The CDR3 sequence is 18 residues long. CDR3 amino acids: CAISESEHLQGMNTEAFF. CDR3 nucleotides: TGTGCCATCAGTGAGTCCGAGCACCTACAGGGCATGAACACTGAAGCTTTCTTT.

This chain joins TRBV7-9 and TRBJ1-1; weak D call: TRBD1 (5 bases). Looked up from germline, CDR1 is SEHNR and CDR2 is FQNEAQ (reference sequence). The CDR3 is 15 amino acids. V was clipped by 1 base and J by 5 bases, with 14 bases between them. CDR3 nucleotides: TGTGCCAGCAGCTTAGGGTTGGGGCTGGGGACTGAAGCTTTCTTT. Its translation: CASSLGLGLGTEAFF.

This chain links TRBV6-6 with TRBJ1-5; a possible D gene is TRBD1 (5 bases). From germline, CDR1 is MNHNY and CDR2 SVGAGI (reference sequence). Trimming pared 5 bases from V and 1 base from J, leaving 12 bases between. The CDR3 totals 15 residues. CDR3 loop: CASSNWDGSNQPQHF. CDR3 nucleotides: TGTGCCAGCAGTAACTGGGACGGGAGCAATCAGCCCCAGCATTTT.

In DNA, the CDR3 is TGTGCCAGCAGCTTAGTTTCCCGGACTGACAATATGAACACTGAAGCTTTCTTT. Encoded protein: CASSLVSRTDNMNTEAFF. The chain recombines TRBV13 with TRBJ1-1; no reliable D call. V dropped 1 base and J dropped 0 bases, with 18 bases sitting between them. CDR3 length: 18 residues. Per the germline V gene, CDR1 is PRHDT and CDR2 is FYEKMQ (reference sequence).

The chain links TRBV5-4 to TRBJ1-6, with TRBD1 as a possible D gene (6 bases). V was pared by 0 bases and J by 13 bases, with 17 bases between. In germline, CDR1 is SGHNT, CDR2 YYREEE (reference sequence). The CDR3 runs to 15 residues. Written as DNA, the CDR3 is TGTGCCAGCAGCTTGGGAACAGGGTTTTTTGCGCCCCTCCACTTT. Amino acid sequence: CASSLGTGFFAPLHF.

The V gene is TRBV7-9, the J gene TRBJ1-2; unclear D gene. The germline gives CDR1 SEHNR, CDR2 FQNEAQ (reference sequence). V dropped 2 bases and J dropped 2 bases, with 9 bases sitting between them. The CDR3 contains 14 residues. The CDR3: CASSLNSGNYGYTF. CDR3 DNA: TGTGCCAGCAGCTTAAATTCAGGCAACTATGGCTACACCTTC.

J is TRBJ1-2 and V is TRBV7-9; 11 bases align to TRBD1. Looked up from germline, CDR1 is SEHNR and CDR2 is FQNEAQ (reference sequence). The CDR3 is made up of 18 amino acids. Trimming cost V 3 bases and J 4 bases; bases outside gene matches: 13. CDR3 in amino acids: CASSLAGTGGRGSYGYTF. The CDR3 DNA is TGTGCCAGCAGCTTGGCCGGGACAGGGGGAAGGGGGTCCTATGGCTACACCTTC.

The V and J genes are TRBV27 and TRBJ1-1; tentatively, D is TRBD1 (5 bases). V was trimmed by 0 bases and J by 7 bases, leaving 9 bases between them. CDR3 length: 13 residues. Germline V gives CDR1 MNHEY, CDR2 SMNVEV (reference sequence). The CDR3 here is CASSLSRTREAFF. In DNA form, the CDR3 reads TGTGCCAGCAGTTTATCGAGGACACGTGAAGCTTTCTTT.

J is TRBJ1-2 and V is TRBV7-8; D gene unclear. With 5 bases removed from V and 2 bases from J, the gap between germline ends came to 6 bases. CDR3 length: 12 amino acids. Germline V lookup: CDR1 SGHVS, CDR2 FQNEAQ. CDR3 DNA sequence: TGTGCCAGCAGCGGGGAGAACTATGGCTACACCTTC. This encodes CASSGENYGYTF. Filled out from reference TRBV7-8 and TRBJ1-2, the complete variable domain reads GAGVSQSPRYKVAKRGQDVALRCDPISGHVSLFWYQQALGQGPEFLTYFQNEAQLDKSGLPSDRFFAERPEGSVSTLKIQRTQQEDSAVYLCASSGENYGYTFGSGTRLTVV.

CDR3 sequence: CSVEDAQIMEGYTF. The CDR3 nucleotides are TGCAGCGTTGAAGACGCACAGATCATGGAGGGCTACACCTTC. This rearrangement joins TRBV29-1 to TRBJ1-2, with D hard to call. Germline values: CDR1 SQVTM, CDR2 ANQGSEA. CDR3 length: 14 residues. With 0 bases removed from V and 8 bases from J, the gap between germline ends came to 16 bases. The entire variable domain, with the rest obtained from reference TRBV29-1 and TRBJ1-2, is as follows: SAVISQKPSRDICQRGTSLTIQCQVDSQVTMMFWYRQQPGQSLTLIATANQGSEATYESGFVIDKFPISRPNLTFSTLTVSNMSPEDSSIYLCSVEDAQIMEGYTFGSGTRLTVV.

V gene TRBV9 combines with J gene TRBJ1-2, with 11 nucleotides matching TRBD1. V was clipped by 2 bases and J by 0 bases; unmatched bases: 3. The germline V gene has CDR1 SGDLS and CDR2 YYNGEE. CDR3 length equals 16 residues. The CDR3 DNA reads as TGTGCCAGCAGCGTTCGGACAGGGGGCCCTAACTATGGCTACACCTTC. It encodes CASSVRTGGPNYGYTF.

The chain carries TRBV21-1 and TRBJ2-5. TRBV21-1 counts as a pseudogene. This CDR3 is built from 17 residues. In nucleotides, the CDR3 is TGTGCCAGCAGCAAAGTCCCCGGGGGCCAGGGAAGAGAGACCCAGTACTTC. This sequence encodes CASSKVPGGQGRETQYF.

This chain joins TRBV7-9 and TRBJ1-1; D not resolved. Trimming took 5 bases from V and 5 from J, leaving 9 bases between them. CDR1 is SEHNR, CDR2 FQNEAQ, per germline (reference sequence). This CDR3 contains 12 residues. DNA of the CDR3: TGTGCCAGCAGCCATTCGGAGACTGAAGCTTTCTTT. Amino acid sequence: CASSHSETEAFF.

The rearrangement uses TRBV14 and TRBJ2-7; D gene ambiguous. This CDR3 is built from 13 residues. Germline CDR1 is SGHDN and CDR2 is FVKESK. Deletions cut 6 bases from V and 3 bases from J, with 12 bases between. CDR3 region: CASSRLADYEQYF. DNA of the CDR3: TGTGCCAGCAGTCGCTTGGCGGACTACGAGCAGTACTTC.

V usage is TRBV18 and J usage is TRBJ1-4, with TRBD1 matching over 7 bases. The germline gives CDR1 KGHSH, CDR2 LQKENI. The trim removed 3 bases at V and 3 bases at J, leaving 4 bases unmatched. CDR3 length: 15 amino acids. CDR3 coding DNA: TGTGCCAGCTCACCCCTGACAGGGTCTAATGAAAAACTGTTTTTT. It yields the protein CASSPLTGSNEKLFF. Using reference TRBV18 and TRBJ1-4 for the parts outside the CDR3, the full variable domain is NAGVMQNPRHLVRRRGQEARLRCSPMKGHSHVYWYRQLPEEGLKFMVYLQKENIIDESGMPKERFSAEFPKEGPSILRIQQVVRGDSAAYFCASSPLTGSNEKLFFGSGTQLSVL.

The count of this clone is one. The chain combines TRBV4-3 with TRBJ2-3, with unresolved D. Per the germline V gene, CDR1 is LGHNA and CDR2 is YSLEER. The CDR3 runs 16 residues. With 3 bases removed from V and 0 bases from J, the gap between germline ends came to 13 bases. The DNA for the CDR3 is TGCGCCAGCAGCCAGTCTTGGACGGTGAGCACAGATACGCAGTATTTT. It encodes CASSQSWTVSTDTQYF.

V gene TRBV12-5 combines with J gene TRBJ1-5, with D tentatively TRBD1 (6 bases). The V end lost 5 bases, the J end lost 0 bases, and 20 bases lay between the germline ends. Germline V gives CDR1 LGHNT, CDR2 FRNRAP. This CDR3 comprises 18 residues. CDR3 sequence reads: CASGPSLAGHNSNQPQHF. The CDR3 region has the DNA TGTGCTAGTGGTCCCAGTCTGGCGGGACACAATAGCAATCAGCCCCAGCATTTT.

This chain connects TRBV25-1 to TRBJ2-7; the D is unclear. The germline V gene encodes CDR1 MGHDK and CDR2 SYGVNS. Trimming removed 5 bases from V and 6 bases from J, with 11 bases in between. CDR3 length: 12 residues. The CDR3 protein is CASSPFPGEQYF. Written as DNA, the CDR3 is TGTGCCAGCAGTCCTTTCCCGGGCGAGCAGTACTTC.

This clone was seen only once. In DNA, the CDR3 is TGTGCCAGCAGTTTATCGGGGTTCACTGAAGCTTTCTTT. It encodes CASSLSGFTEAFF. The gene calls are TRBV27 and TRBJ1-1, with D unresolved. The CDR3 runs to 13 residues. Trimming cost V 0 bases and J 4 bases, with 6 bases left between them. Germline V gives CDR1 MNHEY, CDR2 SMNVEV (reference sequence).

Of note for this clone: A junction end diverges from the germline sequence, so it may reflect a read error. The V and J genes are TRBV6-5 and TRBJ1-2, with D possibly being TRBD1 (5 bases). The CDR3 has 14 amino acids. CDR1 is MNHEY and CDR2 is SVGAGI in the germline V gene. Here the CDR3 DNA reads TGTGCCATCAGTGCTGGGGCGGCTAACTATGGCTACACCTTC. Translated, it gives CAISAGAANYGYTF.

This chain joins TRBV27 and TRBJ2-3, with D unresolved. The CDR3 covers 17 residues. V shed 2 bases and J shed 1 base, with 16 bases lying between them. The germline V gene encodes CDR1 MNHEY and CDR2 SMNVEV (reference sequence). CDR3: CASSLASTRTRTDTQYF. CDR3 nucleotides: TGTGCCAGCAGTTTAGCTTCGACACGGACCCGCACAGATACGCAGTATTTT.

This chain uses TRBV30 with TRBJ2-1; the D gene is possibly TRBD2 (7 bases). CDR1 and CDR2 (germline): GTSNPN, SVGIG (reference sequence). The germline V and J ends were trimmed by 2 bases and 8 bases, with 19 bases remaining between them. This CDR3 has 15 amino acids. CDR3 amino acids: CAWSSRKGGRDEQFF. In DNA, the CDR3 is TGTGCCTGGAGTAGCAGAAAGGGGGGGCGGGATGAGCAGTTCTTC.